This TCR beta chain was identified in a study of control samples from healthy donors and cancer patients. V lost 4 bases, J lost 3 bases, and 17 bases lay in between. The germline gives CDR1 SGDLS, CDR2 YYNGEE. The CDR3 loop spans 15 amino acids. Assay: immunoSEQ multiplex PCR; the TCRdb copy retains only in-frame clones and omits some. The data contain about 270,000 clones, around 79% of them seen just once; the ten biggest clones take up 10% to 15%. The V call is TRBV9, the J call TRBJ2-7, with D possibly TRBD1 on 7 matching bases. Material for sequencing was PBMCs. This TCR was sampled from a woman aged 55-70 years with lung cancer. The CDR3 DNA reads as TGTGCCAGCAGCCCCCATTGGCAGGGGGGCTACGAGCAGTACTTC. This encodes CASSPHWQGGYEQYF.